This TCR beta chain came from a study of vaccination effects on CD4 cells after COVID-19. Study overall: BNT162b2 vaccine or mRNA-1273 vaccine was given to participants in two doses.

Using immunoSEQ multiplex PCR, the repertoire was profiled, and TCRdb retains in-frame clones only, with some absent. The data contain roughly 61,000 clones, 75% to 85% of them singletons. Overall study results and limits: Clonal contraction was marked in infection- and vaccine-induced clones late after vaccination. Sampling in the study covered few convalescent patients and included no early post-infection timepoints. Only 1 of 255 vaccine-induced clones from healthy vaccinees cross-reacted with common cold coronaviruses.

Germline lookup yields CDR1 SGHNT and CDR2 YYREEE (reference sequence). This CDR3 has 16 residues. V lost 1 base, J lost 0 bases, and 2 bases stayed unmatched. A note on this clone: Its antigen is still unknown.

Before sequencing took place, the ViraFEST assay used viral peptide pools to expand antigen-specific CD4+ T cells. With nine to eleven days of culture completed, CD4+ T cells were isolated. The TCR originated in a human donor who received a COVID-19 vaccine. The V call is TRBV5-4, the J call TRBJ2-2, with 8 bases matching TRBD2. The starting material was CD4+ T cells from PBMCs cultured with HCoV-229E spike peptides, obtained before COVID-19 vaccination. The CDR3 is CASSLSRGANTGELFF. For the CDR3, the DNA is TGTGCCAGCAGCTTGTCGCGGGGGGCGAACACCGGGGAGCTGTTTTTT.